Below, 22 T cell receptor beta chains from the same sample are listed, as sequenced in a study of T-cell reconstitution after alpha-beta-depleted transplantation in children. The TCRbeta library incorporated unique molecular identifiers. MiXCR, applied by TCRdb to the PCR reads, yields one record per CDR3 protein. The top ten hold 2% to 2.5% of the sample, which has fewer than 550,000 distinct CDR3 sequences, roughly a tenth seen once. The material sequenced was PBMCs, taken before TCRalphabeta/CD19-depleted stem cell transplant. The receptors stem from a child aged 2 to 15 with inherited bone marrow failure, due to receive a stem cell transplant.

This clonotype has only one observation. The rearrangement uses TRBV5-1 and TRBJ2-5; TRBD1 matches 8 bases. J lost 5 bases, V lost 3 bases, and 9 bases had no gene match. The CDR3 is 15 amino acids. From germline, CDR1 is SGHRS and CDR2 YFSETQ. CDR3 protein: CASSSLPGGEETQYF. CDR3 nucleotides: TGCGCCAGCAGCTCCCTACCAGGGGGCGAGGAGACCCAGTACTTC.

The chain has TRBV24-1 and TRBJ2-7; either TRBD1 or TRBD2 may supply D (6 bases each). Germline CDR1 and CDR2: KGHDR and SFDVKD. There are 17 residues in the CDR3. The V end lost 2 bases, the J end lost 3 bases, and 19 bases lay between the germline ends. The chain's CDR3 is CATSDSRGGTSFYEQYF. The CDR3 DNA follows: TGTGCCACCAGTGATTCCCGCGGAGGGACAAGCTTCTACGAGCAGTACTTC.

A few counts support this clonotype. The gene calls are TRBV4-3 and TRBJ2-4; 8 nucleotides match TRBD1. The junction had 8 bases not matched to a gene; V was cut back by 0 bases and J by 7 bases. From germline, CDR1 is LGHNA and CDR2 YSLEER. The CDR3 contains 16 residues. The CDR3 region has the DNA TGCGCCAGCAGCCAAGAAGAGGCAGGGGGCCAGAACATTCAGTACTTC. Residues: CASSQEEAGGQNIQYF.

This clonotype was observed a few times. The DNA for the CDR3 is TGTGCCTGGAGTGCCTATGACAGACCTATGTCATGGTACGAGCAGTACTTC. It yields the protein CAWSAYDRPMSWYEQYF. This chain links TRBV30 with TRBJ2-7; tentative D call: TRBD1 (5 bases). CDR3 length: 17 residues. V was pared by 1 base and J by 4 bases, with 23 bases between. Germline lookup yields CDR1 GTSNPN and CDR2 SVGIG (reference sequence).

This clonotype was picked up a small number of times. The junction does not match germline at one end; this may be a read error. J is TRBJ2-5 and V is TRBV28; D is uncertain. CDR1 and CDR2 (germline): MDHEN, SYDVKM. The CDR3 is made up of 12 amino acids. This chain's CDR3 is CASTSDVETQYF. CDR3 DNA: TGTGCCAGCACTTCGGACGTGGAGACCCAGTATTTC.

This clonotype was seen ten or more times. The CDR3 nucleotides are TGCAGTGCTAGACAGGAATACAGGTCCGGGGAGCTGTTTTTT. Protein sequence: CSARQEYRSGELFF. The rearrangement uses TRBV20-1 and TRBJ2-2; maybe TRBD1 (5 bases). The V end was cut by 2 bases, the J end by 6 bases, with 13 bases between. This CDR3 comprises 14 residues. From germline, CDR1 is DFQATT and CDR2 SNEGSKA (reference sequence).

This clonotype was detected many times. This chain uses TRBV19 with TRBJ1-1; D may be TRBD1 (5 bases). The CDR3 has 15 amino acids. CDR1 LNHDA and CDR2 SQIVND come from the germline V gene (reference sequence). V was trimmed by 4 bases and J by 7 bases, leaving 19 bases between them. CDR3 residues: CASSTPGTRIVEAFF. The CDR3 DNA reads TGTGCCAGTAGTACCCCCGGGACCCGAATAGTTGAAGCTTTCTTT.

At least ten counts were recorded for this clonotype. This chain uses TRBV9 with TRBJ2-7, with TRBD2 identical over 11 bases. The J segment lost 4 bases and the V segment lost 6 bases, leaving 9 bases of the junction unmatched. This CDR3 region has 15 residues. The V gene's germline CDR1 is SGDLS and CDR2 YYNGEE. The CDR3 nucleotides read TGTGCCAGCATAGGAAGGACTAGCGGGCCATACGAGCAGTACTTC. Translating gives CASIGRTSGPYEQYF.

To note about this clonotype: With a much larger clone just one base away, this may be a read error. The genes are TRBV29-1 and TRBJ2-5; 10 bases are a match to TRBD2. The CDR3 length is 12 residues. Germline V gene sequence: CDR1 SQVTM, CDR2 ANQGSEA. CDR3 bases: TGCAGCGTGCCTCTAGCGGGAGTGTCCCAGCACTTC. Encoded protein: CSVPLAGVSQHF.

This rearrangement joins TRBV4-2 to TRBJ1-4, with 8 nucleotides matching TRBD1. Trimming cost V 6 bases and J 0 bases; bases outside gene matches: 6. Germline CDR1 reads LGHNA; CDR2 reads YNFKEQ. The CDR3 runs 16 residues. The CDR3 coding sequence is TGTGCCAGCAGATTGGGACAGGCTGCAACTAATGAAAAACTGTTTTTT. Translating it yields CASRLGQAATNEKLFF.

There are a few counts of this clonotype. The chain combines TRBV19 with TRBJ1-4; D is unresolved. CDR3 length equals 14 residues. Germline CDR1 LNHDA, CDR2 SQIVND (reference sequence). Trimming shortened V by 3 bases and J by 4 bases, and 9 bases separated the two germline ends. The CDR3 reads CASSMYSLNEKLFF. The CDR3 DNA follows: TGTGCCAGTAGTATGTACAGCCTTAATGAAAAACTGTTTTTT.

J is TRBJ2-5 and V is TRBV3-1; a possible D gene is TRBD2 (6 bases). The CDR3 consists of 19 residues. Germline values: CDR1 LGHDT, CDR2 YNNKEL (reference sequence). V gave up 0 bases and J gave up 1 base, with 21 bases separating them. For the CDR3, the DNA is TGTGCCAGCAGCCAAGAGGGACCTCGAAGTAGCGGACCCCAAGAGACCCAGTACTTC. Encoded protein: CASSQEGPRSSGPQETQYF.

This clonotype came up many times. The chain employs TRBV20-1 and TRBJ2-3, with 10 positions matching TRBD2. The CDR3 contains 15 residues. Per the germline V gene, CDR1 is DFQATT and CDR2 is SNEGSKA (reference sequence). The V segment lost 5 bases and the J segment 5 bases; nucleotides outside the gene matches: 10. The DNA for the CDR3 is TGCAGTGCTGGGTTCCCTAGCGGGAGAGGAGATACGCAGTATTTT. Protein: CSAGFPSGRGDTQYF.

V usage is TRBV4-1 and J usage is TRBJ1-1; no reliable D call. Germline CDR1 MGHRA, CDR2 YSYEKL. The CDR3 contains 14 residues. Trimming shortened V by 0 bases and J by 11 bases, and 16 bases separated the two germline ends. The DNA for the CDR3 is TGCGCCAGCAGCCAAGAACCATTAAACAACATGGCTTTCTTT. Translation: CASSQEPLNNMAFF.

There are many counts of this clonotype. The chain is built from TRBV5-1 and TRBJ2-3; perhaps TRBD1 as D (6 bases). The V gene lost 7 bases and the J gene lost 0 bases, with 15 bases spanning the gap. In germline, CDR1 is SGHRS, CDR2 YFSETQ. The CDR3 consists of 15 residues. CDR3 protein: CASHIGQTSTDTQYF. DNA of the CDR3: TGCGCCAGCCACATAGGACAGACTAGCACAGATACGCAGTATTTT.

At least ten counts were recorded for this clonotype. This chain joins TRBV29-1 and TRBJ2-3; 10 bases map to TRBD2. This CDR3 comprises 15 residues. With V trimmed by 3 bases and J by 2 bases, 5 bases remained unmatched. Germline V lookup: CDR1 SQVTM, CDR2 ANQGSEA. CDR3 in amino acids: CSVDPSGSVTDTQYF. In DNA, the CDR3 is TGCAGCGTTGACCCTAGCGGGAGCGTCACAGATACGCAGTATTTT.

This clonotype was observed at least ten times. The V gene is TRBV20-1, the J gene TRBJ2-7, with no clear D. Germline V CDR1 and CDR2: DFQATT, SNEGSKA (reference sequence). The V gene lost 7 bases and the J gene lost 0 bases, with 13 bases spanning the gap. CDR3 length equals 13 residues. CDR3 sequence reads: CSVKAQSSYEQYF. As DNA, the CDR3 is TGCAGTGTTAAAGCCCAGAGCTCCTACGAGCAGTACTTC.

This clonotype was observed many times. The genes are TRBV15 and TRBJ2-7, with TRBD2 as a possible D gene (5 bases). Germline-derived CDR1 and CDR2 are LNHNV and YYDKDF (reference sequence). CDR3 length equals 13 residues. The V end was cut by 0 bases, the J end by 4 bases, with 7 bases between. This CDR3 reads CATSREGGYEQYF. In nucleotides, the CDR3 is TGTGCCACCAGCAGAGAAGGCGGGTACGAGCAGTACTTC.

This clonotype was detected many times. The chain couples TRBV7-2 to TRBJ2-1; 8 bases map to TRBD2. The CDR3 runs to 16 residues. Germline values: CDR1 SGHTA, CDR2 FQGNSA. V was clipped by 6 bases and J by 9 bases; unmatched bases: 16. The DNA of the CDR3 is TGTGCCAGCAGGCCCATTGGGGCGGGAGGCGCAGGTGAGCAGTTCTTC. Translation gives CASRPIGAGGAGEQFF.

This clonotype was counted at least ten times. V gene TRBV30 combines with J gene TRBJ1-4; D is ambiguous. The CDR3 runs 16 residues. V was clipped by 1 base and J by 0 bases, with 12 bases between them. CDR1 is GTSNPN, CDR2 SVGIG, per germline (reference sequence). The CDR3 loop is CAWSAPPEATNEKLFF. The CDR3 nucleotides are TGTGCCTGGAGTGCTCCCCCGGAAGCAACTAATGAAAAACTGTTTTTT.

This clonotype came up many times. J is TRBJ2-5 and V is TRBV15; D remains unclear. The CDR3 consists of 14 residues. The germline V and J ends were trimmed by 0 bases and 5 bases, with 10 bases remaining between them. The germline V gene has CDR1 LNHNV and CDR2 YYDKDF (reference sequence). In nucleotides, the CDR3 is TGTGCCACCAGCAGAGATCCCGTTAGGGAGACCCAGTACTTC. Translating gives CATSRDPVRETQYF. The whole variable domain, remainder taken from reference TRBV15 and TRBJ2-5, is DAMVIQNPRYQVTQFGKPVTLSCSQTLNHNVMYWYQQKSSQAPKLLFHYYDKDFNNEADTPDNFQSRRPNTSFCFLDIRSPGLGDTAMYLCATSRDPVRETQYFGPGTRLLVL.

This clonotype has a count of ten or more. The V and J genes are TRBV15 and TRBJ1-4; D is perhaps TRBD1 (6 bases). Germline CDR1 reads LNHNV; CDR2 reads YYDKDF (reference sequence). V was cut by 5 bases and J by 1 base, with 14 bases left in between. This CDR3 is built from 16 residues. CDR3 bases: TGTGCCACCAGCCATCAGGGGTTGGGAACTAATGAAAAACTGTTTTTT. Its protein product is CATSHQGLGTNEKLFF.